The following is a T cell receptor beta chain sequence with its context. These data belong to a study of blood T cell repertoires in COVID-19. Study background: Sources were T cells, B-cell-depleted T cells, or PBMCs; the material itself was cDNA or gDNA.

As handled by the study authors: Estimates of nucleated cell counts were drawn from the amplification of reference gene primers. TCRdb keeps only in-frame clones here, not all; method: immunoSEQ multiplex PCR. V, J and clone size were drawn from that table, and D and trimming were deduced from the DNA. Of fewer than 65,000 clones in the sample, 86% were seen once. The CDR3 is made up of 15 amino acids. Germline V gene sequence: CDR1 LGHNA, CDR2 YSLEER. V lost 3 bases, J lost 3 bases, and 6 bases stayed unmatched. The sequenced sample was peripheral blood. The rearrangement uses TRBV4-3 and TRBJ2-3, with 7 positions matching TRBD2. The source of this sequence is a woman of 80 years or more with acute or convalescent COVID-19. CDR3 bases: TGCGCCAGCAGCCATGGGTGGGAGGGGACAGATACGCAGTATTTT. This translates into CASSHGWEGTDTQYF.